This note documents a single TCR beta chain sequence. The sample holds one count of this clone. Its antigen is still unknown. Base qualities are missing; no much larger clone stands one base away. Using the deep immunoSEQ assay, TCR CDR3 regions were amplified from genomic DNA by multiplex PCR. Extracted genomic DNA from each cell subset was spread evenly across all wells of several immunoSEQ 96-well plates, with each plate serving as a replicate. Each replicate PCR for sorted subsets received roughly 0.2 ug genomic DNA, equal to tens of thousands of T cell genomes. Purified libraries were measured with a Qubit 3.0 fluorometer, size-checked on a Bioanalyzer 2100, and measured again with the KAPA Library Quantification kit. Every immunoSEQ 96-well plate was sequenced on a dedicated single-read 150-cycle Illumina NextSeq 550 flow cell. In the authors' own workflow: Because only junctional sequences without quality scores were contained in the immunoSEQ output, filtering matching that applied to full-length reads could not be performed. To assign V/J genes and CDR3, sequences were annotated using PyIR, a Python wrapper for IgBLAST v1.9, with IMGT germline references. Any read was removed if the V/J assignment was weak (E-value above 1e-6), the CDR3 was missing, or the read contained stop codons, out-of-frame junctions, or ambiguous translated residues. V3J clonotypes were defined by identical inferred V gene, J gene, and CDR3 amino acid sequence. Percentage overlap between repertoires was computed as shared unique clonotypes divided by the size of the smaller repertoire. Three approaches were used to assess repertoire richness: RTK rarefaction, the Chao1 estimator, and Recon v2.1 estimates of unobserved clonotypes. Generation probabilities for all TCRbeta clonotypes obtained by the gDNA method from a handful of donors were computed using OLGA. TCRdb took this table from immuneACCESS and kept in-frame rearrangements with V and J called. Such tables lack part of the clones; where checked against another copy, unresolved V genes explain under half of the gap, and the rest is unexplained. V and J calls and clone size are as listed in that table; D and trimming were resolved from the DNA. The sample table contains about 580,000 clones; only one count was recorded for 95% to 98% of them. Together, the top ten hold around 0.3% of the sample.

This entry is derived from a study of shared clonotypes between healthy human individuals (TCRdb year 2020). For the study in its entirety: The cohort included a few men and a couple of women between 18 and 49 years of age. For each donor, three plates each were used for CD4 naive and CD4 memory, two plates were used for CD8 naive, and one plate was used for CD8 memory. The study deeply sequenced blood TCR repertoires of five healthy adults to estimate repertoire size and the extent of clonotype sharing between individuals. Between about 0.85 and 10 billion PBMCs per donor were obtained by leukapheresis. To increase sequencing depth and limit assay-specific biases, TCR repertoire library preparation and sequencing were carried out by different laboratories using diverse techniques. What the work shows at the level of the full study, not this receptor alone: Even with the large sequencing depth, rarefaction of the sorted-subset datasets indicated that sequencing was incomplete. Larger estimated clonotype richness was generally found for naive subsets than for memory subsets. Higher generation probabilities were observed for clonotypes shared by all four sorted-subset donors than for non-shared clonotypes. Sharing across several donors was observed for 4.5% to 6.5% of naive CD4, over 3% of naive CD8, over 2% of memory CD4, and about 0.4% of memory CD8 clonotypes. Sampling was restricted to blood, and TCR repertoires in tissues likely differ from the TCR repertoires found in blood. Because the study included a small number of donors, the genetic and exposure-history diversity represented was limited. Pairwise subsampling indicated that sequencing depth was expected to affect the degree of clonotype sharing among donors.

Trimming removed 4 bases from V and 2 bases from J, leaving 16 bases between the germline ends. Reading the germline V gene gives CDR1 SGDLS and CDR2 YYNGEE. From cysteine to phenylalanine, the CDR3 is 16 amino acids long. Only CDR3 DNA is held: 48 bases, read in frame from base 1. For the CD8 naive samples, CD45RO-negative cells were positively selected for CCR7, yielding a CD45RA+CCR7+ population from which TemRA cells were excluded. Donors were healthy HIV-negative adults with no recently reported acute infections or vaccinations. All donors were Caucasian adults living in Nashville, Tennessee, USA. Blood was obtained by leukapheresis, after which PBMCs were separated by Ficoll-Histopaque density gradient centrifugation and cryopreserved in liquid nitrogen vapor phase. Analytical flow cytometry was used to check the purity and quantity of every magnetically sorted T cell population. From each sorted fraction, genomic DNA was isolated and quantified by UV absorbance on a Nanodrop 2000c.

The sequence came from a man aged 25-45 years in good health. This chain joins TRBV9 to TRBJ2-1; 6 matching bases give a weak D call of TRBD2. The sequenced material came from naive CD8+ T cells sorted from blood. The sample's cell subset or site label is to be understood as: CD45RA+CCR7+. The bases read TGTGCCAGCAGCCCCCCGACCGGGGGTACCTACAATGAGCAGTTCTTC. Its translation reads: CASSPPTGGTYNEQFF.